Following are 26 T cell receptor beta chains from one sample sequenced in a study of OX40 agonist ivuxolimab in advanced cancers. Sequencing was performed with immunoSEQ multiplex PCR; in TCRdb, only in-frame clones are kept and a portion is missing. The sample consists of 60,000 or so clones, over 70% of them appearing once. Material: CD4+ or CD8+ T cells sorted from blood, obtained in a trial of the OX40 agonist ivuxolimab. These receptor sequences come from an adult with an advanced solid tumor such as melanoma, head and neck, liver or kidney cancer.

This rearrangement joins TRBV28 to TRBJ2-7; possibly TRBD1 or TRBD2 for D (6 bases each). Germline V gives CDR1 MDHEN, CDR2 SYDVKM. With 10 bases removed from V and 6 bases from J, the gap between germline ends came to 22 bases. The CDR3 covers 14 residues. The CDR3 DNA is TGTGCCACCAAGGGGGGAGGTTTTAACTTCGAGCAGTACTTC. As protein: CATKGGGFNFEQYF. Filled out from reference TRBV28 and TRBJ2-7, the complete variable domain reads DVKVTQSSRYLVKRTGEKVFLECVQDMDHENMFWYRQDPGLGLRLIYFSYDVKMKEKGDIPEGYSVSREKKERFSLILESASTNQTSMYLCATKGGGFNFEQYFGPGTRLTVT.

V gene TRBV5-1 combines with J gene TRBJ2-7; TRBD2 matches at 7 bases. J was trimmed by 0 bases and V by 6 bases; bases with no gene match: 6. Per the germline V gene, CDR1 is SGHRS and CDR2 is YFSETQ. The CDR3 length is 14 residues. The CDR3 DNA reads TGCGCCAGCACACAAGGACTAGTCTCCTACGAGCAGTACTTC. Protein sequence: CASTQGLVSYEQYF.

The rearrangement uses TRBV7-5 and TRBJ1-5. TRBV7-5 counts as a pseudogene. CDR3 length equals 14 residues. CDR3 sequence: CASSLEGSNQPQHF. The CDR3 coding sequence is TGTGCCAGCAGCTTAGAAGGCTCCAATCAGCCCCAGCATTTT.

V is TRBV5-4 and J is TRBJ1-3; D is perhaps TRBD1 (5 bases). This CDR3 region has 12 residues. The germline V gene encodes CDR1 SGHNT and CDR2 YYREEE (reference sequence). V gave up 4 bases and J gave up 4 bases, with 6 bases separating them. The CDR3: CASSGDGNTIYF. DNA of the CDR3: TGTGCCAGCAGCGGGGACGGAAACACCATATATTTT.

V is TRBV19 and J is TRBJ2-3; D is undetermined. Germline lookup yields CDR1 LNHDA and CDR2 SQIVND (reference sequence). Trimming shortened V by 3 bases and J by 0 bases, and 4 bases separated the two germline ends. The CDR3 length is 13 residues. The CDR3 spells CASSMDSTDTQYF. The CDR3 DNA follows: TGTGCCAGTAGTATGGACAGCACAGATACGCAGTATTTT.

This clone was detected only a few times. The rearrangement joins TRBV5-1 to TRBJ2-3; tentatively, D is TRBD1 (6 bases). The CDR3 consists of 17 residues. CDR1 and CDR2 from the germline V gene are SGHRS and YFSETQ. The V gene lost 5 bases and the J gene lost 0 bases, with 19 bases spanning the gap. The CDR3 loop is CASRTGAGTTSTDTQYF. The CDR3 bases are TGCGCCAGCAGGACAGGTGCCGGGACGACTAGCACAGATACGCAGTATTTT.

The rearrangement links TRBV4-2 to TRBJ2-3; 7 nucleotides line up with TRBD2. CDR1 is LGHNA, CDR2 YNFKEQ, per germline. The CDR3 consists of 15 residues. Losses at the gene ends were 0 bases for V and 4 bases for J; bases not matched to a gene: 4. The CDR3 spells CASSQESAGADTQYF. In DNA, the CDR3 is TGTGCCAGCAGCCAAGAGTCCGCGGGGGCAGATACGCAGTATTTT.

The V and J genes are TRBV4-1 and TRBJ1-4; no reliable D call. Germline-derived CDR1 and CDR2 are MGHRA and YSYEKL. The ends were cut back, 1 base at V and 4 bases at J, with 13 bases in the middle. This CDR3 has 16 residues. The CDR3 protein is CASSQVSFGVNEKLFF. CDR3 coding DNA: TGCGCCAGCAGCCAAGTGTCGTTCGGTGTTAATGAAAAACTGTTTTTT.

The chain links TRBV5-1 to TRBJ2-7; 8 bases line up with TRBD2. The CDR3 runs 15 residues. Germline V gene data show CDR1 as SGHRS and CDR2 as YFSETQ. Trimming at V came to 4 bases and at J to 1 base, leaving 7 bases not matched to a gene. CDR3 sequence: CASSRSSGRSYEQYF. The DNA for the CDR3 is TGCGCCAGCAGCCGCTCTAGCGGGCGGTCCTACGAGCAGTACTTC.

The chain has TRBV6-5 and TRBJ1-5, with D possibly matching TRBD1 (5 bases). This CDR3 contains 15 residues. V dropped 4 bases and J dropped 0 bases, with 10 bases sitting between them. Germline V gives CDR1 MNHEY, CDR2 SVGAGI. The CDR3 region is CASSSTGNSNQPQHF. The CDR3 region has the DNA TGTGCCAGCAGTTCCACAGGAAATAGCAATCAGCCCCAGCATTTT.

The chain has TRBV6-6 and TRBJ2-7; 11 positions match TRBD2. From germline, CDR1 is MNHNY and CDR2 SVGAGI (reference sequence). CDR3 length: 15 residues. V lost 8 bases and J lost 3; bases outside the gene matches: 9. The CDR3 loop reads CASSMALAGGYEQYF. The CDR3 DNA sequence: TGTGCCAGCTCCATGGCCCTAGCGGGGGGCTACGAGCAGTACTTC.

The chain is built from TRBV2 and TRBJ1-1; D gene unclear. Germline CDR1 and CDR2: SNHLY and FYNNEI. V was trimmed by 10 bases and J by 9 bases, leaving 24 bases between them. The CDR3 is 14 amino acids. The CDR3 DNA is TGTGCCAACAGACGCAAGGAGTCCGAGGAAAAAGCTTTCTTT. Translating gives CANRRKESEEKAFF. Supplemented by reference TRBV2 and TRBJ1-1, the full variable domain reads EPEVTQTPSHQVTQMGQEVILRCVPISNHLYFYWYRQILGQKVEFLVSFYNNEISEKSEIFDDQFSVERPDGSNFTLKIRSTKLEDSAMYFCANRRKESEEKAFFGQGTRLTVV.

The J gene is TRBJ1-6, the V gene TRBV5-1, with TRBD1 as a possible D gene (6 bases). Deletions cut 1 base from V and 4 bases from J, with 9 bases between. Per germline, CDR1 SGHRS and CDR2 YFSETQ. This CDR3 is 15 amino acids long. The CDR3 loop is CASSLQRGYNSPLHF. The CDR3 DNA reads TGCGCCAGCAGCTTGCAAAGGGGGTATAATTCACCCCTCCACTTT.

The V and J genes are TRBV6-5 and TRBJ2-5; TRBD1 agrees at 8 bases. With V trimmed by 5 bases and J by 4 bases, 6 bases remained unmatched. The germline CDR1 and CDR2 sequences are MNHEY and SVGAGI. This CDR3 comprises 14 residues. The CDR3 loop reads CASSLRGRVETQYF. The CDR3 DNA follows: TGTGCCAGCAGTCTCAGGGGGCGGGTAGAGACCCAGTACTTC.

V gene TRBV25-1 combines with J gene TRBJ1-6, with D uncertain. Trimming took 8 bases from V and 4 from J, leaving 12 bases between them. CDR3 length: 14 residues. Germline V CDR1 and CDR2: MGHDK, SYGVNS. The CDR3 DNA reads TGTGCCAGCCCAAGGGCAGTTTATAATTCACCCCTCCACTTT. It codes for CASPRAVYNSPLHF.

V gene TRBV10-3 combines with J gene TRBJ2-5, with TRBD1 matching over 7 bases. The junction had 10 bases not matched to a gene; V was cut back by 5 bases and J by 7 bases. CDR1 and CDR2 (germline): ENHRY, SYGVKD. The CDR3 extends over 14 amino acids. CDR3 protein: CAISHGQEEGTQYF. CDR3 nucleotide sequence: TGTGCCATCAGTCACGGACAGGAGGAAGGGACCCAGTACTTC.

This chain links TRBV19 with TRBJ1-5, with D perhaps matching TRBD1 (5 bases). CDR1 and CDR2 from the germline V gene are LNHDA and SQIVND (reference sequence). The CDR3 is 15 amino acids. V lost 5 bases and J lost 5, with 16 bases in between. CDR3: CASSPGAAGDQPQHF. CDR3 sequence (DNA): TGTGCCAGTAGTCCCGGGGCAGCCGGGGATCAGCCCCAGCATTTT.

The chain recombines TRBV14 with TRBJ1-1; D may be TRBD1 (5 bases). The V gene's germline CDR1 is SGHDN and CDR2 FVKESK. The CDR3 runs 14 residues. Trimming pared 5 bases from V and 3 bases from J, leaving 13 bases between. This chain's CDR3 is CASSYREGDTEAFF. DNA for the CDR3: TGTGCCAGCAGCTACAGAGAAGGGGACACTGAAGCTTTCTTT.

This rearrangement joins TRBV9 to TRBJ2-1; no reliable D call. The CDR3 spans 15 residues. From germline, CDR1 is SGDLS and CDR2 YYNGEE. Trimming shortened V by 4 bases and J by 0 bases, and 11 bases separated the two germline ends. CDR3 sequence: CASSLLTGSYNEQFF. CDR3 bases: TGTGCCAGCAGCTTGCTCACGGGCTCCTACAATGAGCAGTTCTTC. Full variable domain (outside the CDR3, taken from reference TRBV9 and TRBJ2-1): DSGVTQTPKHLITATGQRVTLRCSPRSGDLSVYWYQQSLDQGLQFLIQYYNGEERAKGNILERFSAQQFPDLHSELNLSSLELGDSALYFCASSLLTGSYNEQFFGPGTRLTVL.

The rearrangement joins TRBV6-4 to TRBJ1-2; 7 bases are shared with TRBD1. Looked up from germline, CDR1 is MRHNA and CDR2 is SNTAGT. Germline trimming cut 4 bases from V and 3 bases from J; bases unmatched to any gene: 8. CDR3 length: 15 residues. The DNA of the CDR3 is TGTGCCAGCAGTGCGACAGGGTCTGCGGACTATGGCTACACCTTC. Protein product: CASSATGSADYGYTF.

The V call is TRBV2, the J call TRBJ2-3; 9 nucleotides agree with TRBD2. The CDR3 is 15 residues long. The J segment lost 0 bases and the V segment lost 6 bases, leaving 4 bases of the junction unmatched. Germline V gives CDR1 SNHLY, CDR2 FYNNEI. The DNA of the CDR3 is TGTGCCAGCAGGGAGGGACTAGCAAGCACAGATACGCAGTATTTT. Residues: CASREGLASTDTQYF.

The CDR3 coding sequence is TGTGCCAGTAGTACCCACGGCGCAACTAATGAAAAACTGTTTTTT. It yields the protein CASSTHGATNEKLFF. The chain couples TRBV19 to TRBJ1-4, with D unclear. Germline assignment: CDR1 LNHDA and CDR2 SQIVND (reference sequence). This CDR3 has 15 residues. V was shortened by 4 bases and J by 0 bases, with 9 bases between the two germline ends.

J is TRBJ1-6 and V is TRBV10-3; possible D gene TRBD1, 6 bases. The CDR3 extends over 13 amino acids. Trimming took 6 bases from V and 6 from J, leaving 9 bases between them. Germline-derived CDR1 and CDR2 are ENHRY and SYGVKD. CDR3 residues: CAIRGAGNSPLHF. CDR3 in DNA: TGTGCCATCAGGGGGGCTGGTAATTCACCCCTCCACTTT.

This clone was found once. The gene calls are TRBV7-9 and TRBJ1-1; no reliable D call. The CDR3 spans 14 residues. Germline-derived CDR1 and CDR2 are SEHNR and FQNEAQ (reference sequence). Trimming stripped 4 bases from V and 6 bases from J, with 15 bases between. CDR3 region: CASSSEQVRSEAFF. The DNA of the CDR3 is TGTGCCAGCAGCTCGGAGCAGGTCCGCTCTGAAGCTTTCTTT.

The V and J genes are TRBV28 and TRBJ1-3; D is unclear. CDR3 length: 14 amino acids. Germline assignment: CDR1 MDHEN and CDR2 SYDVKM. V was clipped by 5 bases and J by 2 bases, with 10 bases between them. CDR3 region: CASSPWSTGNTIYF. In nucleotides, the CDR3 is TGTGCCAGCAGTCCGTGGAGTACTGGAAACACCATATATTTT.

This chain connects TRBV7-8 to TRBJ1-2, with no clear D. Trimming stripped 1 base from V and 8 bases from J, with 17 bases between. Germline V CDR1 and CDR2: SGHVS, FQNEAQ. The CDR3 spans 15 residues. CDR3 sequence: CASSLDSVRFPGYTF. CDR3 nucleotides: TGTGCCAGCAGCTTAGATTCAGTGCGTTTCCCCGGCTACACCTTC.